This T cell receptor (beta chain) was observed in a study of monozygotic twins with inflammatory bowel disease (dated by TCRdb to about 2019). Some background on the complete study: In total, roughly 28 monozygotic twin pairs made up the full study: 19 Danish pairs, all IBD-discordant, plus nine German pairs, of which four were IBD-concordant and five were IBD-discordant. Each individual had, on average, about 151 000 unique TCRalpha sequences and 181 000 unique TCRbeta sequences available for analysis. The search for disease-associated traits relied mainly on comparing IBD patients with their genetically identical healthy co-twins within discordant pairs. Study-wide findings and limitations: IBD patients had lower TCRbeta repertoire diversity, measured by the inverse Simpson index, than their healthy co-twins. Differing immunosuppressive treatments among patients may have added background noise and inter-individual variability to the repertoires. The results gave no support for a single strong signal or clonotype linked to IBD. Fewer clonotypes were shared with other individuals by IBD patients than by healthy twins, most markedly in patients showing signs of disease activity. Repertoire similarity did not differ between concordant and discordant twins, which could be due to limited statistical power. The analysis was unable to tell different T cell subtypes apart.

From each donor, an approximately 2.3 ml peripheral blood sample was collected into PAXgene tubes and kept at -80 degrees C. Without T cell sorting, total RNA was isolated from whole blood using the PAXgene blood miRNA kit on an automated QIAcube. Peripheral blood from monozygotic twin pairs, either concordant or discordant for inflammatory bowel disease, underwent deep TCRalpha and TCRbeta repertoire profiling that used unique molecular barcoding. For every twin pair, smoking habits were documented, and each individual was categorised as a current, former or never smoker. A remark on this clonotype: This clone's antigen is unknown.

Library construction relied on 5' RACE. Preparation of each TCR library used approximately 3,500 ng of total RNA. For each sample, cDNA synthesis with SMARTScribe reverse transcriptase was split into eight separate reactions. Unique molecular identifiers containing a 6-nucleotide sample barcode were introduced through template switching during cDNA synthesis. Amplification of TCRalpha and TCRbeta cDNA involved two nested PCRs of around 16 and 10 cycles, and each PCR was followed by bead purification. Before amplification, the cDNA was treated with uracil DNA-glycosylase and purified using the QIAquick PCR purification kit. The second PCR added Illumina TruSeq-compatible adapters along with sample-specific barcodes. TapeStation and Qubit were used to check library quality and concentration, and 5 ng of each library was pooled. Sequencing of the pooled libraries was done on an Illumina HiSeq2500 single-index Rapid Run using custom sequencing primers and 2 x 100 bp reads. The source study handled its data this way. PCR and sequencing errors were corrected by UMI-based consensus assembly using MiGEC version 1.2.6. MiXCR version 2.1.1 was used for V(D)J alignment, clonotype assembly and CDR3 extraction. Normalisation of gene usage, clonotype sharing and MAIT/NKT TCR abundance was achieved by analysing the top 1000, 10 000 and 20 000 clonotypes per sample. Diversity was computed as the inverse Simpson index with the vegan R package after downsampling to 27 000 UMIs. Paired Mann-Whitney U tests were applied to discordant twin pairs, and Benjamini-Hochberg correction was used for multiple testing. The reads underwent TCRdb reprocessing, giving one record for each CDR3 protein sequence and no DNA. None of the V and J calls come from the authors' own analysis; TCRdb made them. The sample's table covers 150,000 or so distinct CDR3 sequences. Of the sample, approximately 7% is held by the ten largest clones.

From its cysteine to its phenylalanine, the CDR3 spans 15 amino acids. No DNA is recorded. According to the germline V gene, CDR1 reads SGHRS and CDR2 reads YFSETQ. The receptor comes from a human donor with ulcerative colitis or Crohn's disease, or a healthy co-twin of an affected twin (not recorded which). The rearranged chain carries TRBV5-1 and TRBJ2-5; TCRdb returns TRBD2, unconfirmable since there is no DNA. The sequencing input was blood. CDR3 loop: CASSLAAGGQETQYF.